These T cell receptor beta chains were read from a single sample in a study of blood T cell repertoires in COVID-19. The data were produced by immunoSEQ multiplex PCR, yet TCRdb's version contains in-frame clones alone and is incomplete. The sample records about 110,000 clones, over 65% being singletons. The specimen sequenced was peripheral blood. Receptors were obtained from a woman of 80 years or more with acute or convalescent COVID-19. The CDR3 runs from the conserved cysteine through the conserved F or W. The order of the fields is D gene, clone size, J gene, V gene, CDR3 protein, CDR3 DNA. D genes are given only for firm matches. For some rows the clone size is stated as once, few or many, or as a class when expanded; others skip it.

>TRBD1|.|TRBJ1-2|TRBV11-2
CASSLTQGIYGYTF
TGTGCCAGCAGCTTAACACAGGGGATCTATGGCTACACCTTC
>.|few|TRBJ1-2|TRBV18
CASSPSVSVYGYTF
TGTGCCAGCTCGCCGTCAGTATCAGTCTATGGCTACACCTTC
>.|.|TRBJ2-5|TRBV18
CASSPIQKETQYF
TGTGCCAGCTCACCTATCCAGAAAGAGACCCAGTACTTC
>TRBD1|.|TRBJ2-3|TRBV6-2/TRBV6-3
CASSSGTGGVTDTQYF
TGTGCCAGCAGTTCCGGGACAGGGGGCGTAACAGATACGCAGTATTTT
>TRBD1|once|TRBJ1-3|TRBV4-2
CASSPLGTGGGNTIYF
TGTGCCAGCAGCCCACTCGGCACAGGGGGTGGAAACACCATATATTTT
>TRBD2|.|TRBJ2-1|TRBV3-1/TRBV3-2
CASLMNSTSGDNEQFF
TGTGCCAGCCTGATGAATAGTACTAGCGGAGACAATGAGCAGTTCTTC
>.|.|TRBJ1-2|TRBV25-1
CASSEPPQGPSNYGYTF
TGTGCCAGCAGTGAACCTCCCCAGGGTCCAAGTAACTATGGCTACACCTTC
>.|once|TRBJ2-7|TRBV6-2/TRBV6-3
CASSSLKHREASYEQYF
TGTGCCAGCAGTTCGTTAAAGCACAGGGAAGCCTCCTACGAGCAGTACTTC
>TRBD2|.|TRBJ2-1|TRBV11-1
CASSLETSHYNEQFF
TGTGCCAGCAGCTTAGAGACTAGCCACTACAATGAGCAGTTCTTC
>TRBD2|.|TRBJ2-7|TRBV6-6
CASSLLTSGRGEQYF
TGTGCCAGCAGTCTCCTGACTAGCGGACGGGGCGAGCAGTACTTC
>.|.|TRBJ1-2|TRBV29-1
CSVEDGPTDYGYTF
TGCAGCGTTGAAGATGGTCCCACGGACTATGGCTACACCTTC
>TRBD1|.|TRBJ1-2|TRBV30
CAAETGGYGYTF
TGTGCGGCCGAGACAGGGGGGTATGGCTACACCTTC
>TRBD2|.|TRBJ2-2|TRBV7-2
CASRTSGRWTGELFF
TGTGCCAGCAGGACTAGCGGGAGGTGGACCGGGGAGCTGTTTTTT
>TRBD2|.|TRBJ2-1|TRBV4-1
CASSQDNSLGGASYNEQFF
TGCGCCAGCAGCCAAGATAATAGCCTCGGGGGGGCCAGCTACAATGAGCAGTTCTTC
>.|few|TRBJ1-1|TRBV11-3
CASSQQGSNTEAFF
TGTGCCAGCAGCCAACAGGGATCAAACACTGAAGCTTTCTTT
>.|.|TRBJ2-2|TRBV6-6
CASPKGNRLNTGELFF
TGTGCCAGCCCCAAAGGGAACAGGTTGAACACCGGGGAGCTGTTTTTT
>.|.|TRBJ1-1|TRBV7-3
CASSLMGPKGGSEAFF
TGTGCCAGCAGCTTAATGGGCCCAAAAGGGGGAAGTGAAGCTTTCTTT
>TRBD2|.|TRBJ2-1|TRBV6-2/TRBV6-3
CASSYSSQLRASGRWNEQFF
TGTGCCAGCAGTTACTCGAGTCAACTGCGGGCTAGCGGGAGATGGAATGAGCAGTTCTTC
>TRBD1|.|TRBJ2-7|TRBV5-1
CASSLPTGGYEQYF
TGCGCCAGCAGCTTGCCGACAGGGGGCTACGAGCAGTACTTC
>.|.|TRBJ2-2|TRBV6-6
CASSYSSGGELFF
TGTGCCAGCAGTTACTCCAGCGGCGGGGAGCTGTTTTTT
>TRBD2|.|TRBJ2-1|TRBV6-1
CASSGTSGRSSYNEQFF
TGTGCCAGCAGTGGGACTAGCGGGCGAAGCTCCTACAATGAGCAGTTCTTC
>TRBD1|.|TRBJ1-6|TRBV10-2
CASRPGPQGDSPLHF
TGCGCCAGCAGACCGGGCCCCCAGGGGGATTCACCCCTCCACTTT
>TRBD1|.|TRBJ1-2|TRBV19
CASSSRTGGYGYTF
TGTGCCAGTAGTTCGCGGACAGGGGGGTATGGCTACACCTTC
>TRBD1|once|TRBJ2-1|TRBV18
CASSPRTGEDYNEQFF
TGTGCCAGCTCACCACGGACAGGGGAAGACTACAATGAGCAGTTCTTC
>TRBD1|.|TRBJ1-5|TRBV6-1
CASSETLDRLHHQPQHF
TGTGCCAGCAGTGAAACGTTGGACAGGTTGCATCATCAGCCCCAGCATTTT
>TRBD2|few|TRBJ2-7|TRBV12-5
CASGTGTMIGEQYF
TGTGCTAGTGGTACCGGGACTATGATCGGCGAGCAGTACTTC
>TRBD1|.|TRBJ1-2|TRBV18
CASSEDRGQGYTF
TGTGCCAGCTCAGAAGACAGGGGCCAGGGCTACACCTTC
>TRBD2|.|TRBJ2-5|TRBV7-2
CASSSLGLDGETQYF
TGTGCCAGCAGCTCCCTCGGACTAGATGGGGAGACCCAGTACTTC
>.|once|TRBJ1-2|TRBV3-1/TRBV3-2
CASSQTGSYGYTF
TGTGCCAGCAGCCAAACAGGGTCCTATGGCTACACCTTC
>TRBD1|few|TRBJ2-1|TRBV28
CASSLTGTDYNEQFF
TGTGCCAGCAGTTTAACCGGGACAGACTACAATGAGCAGTTCTTC
>TRBD1|.|TRBJ1-1|TRBV2
CASSQEATGMNTEAFF
TGTGCCAGCAGCCAAGAGGCGACAGGGATGAACACTGAAGCTTTCTTT
>TRBD1|.|TRBJ2-5|TRBV5-1
CASSFSPGQGQAQYF
TGCGCCAGCAGCTTTTCCCCGGGACAGGGACAAGCCCAGTACTTC
>.|.|TRBJ1-3|TRBV7-8
CASSPFEENTIYF
TGTGCCAGCAGCCCTTTTGAGGAAAACACCATATATTTT
>.|.|TRBJ2-2|TRBV19
CASSIDEWELFF
TGTGCCAGTAGTATAGATGAGTGGGAGCTGTTTTTT
>.|.|TRBJ2-5|TRBV7-8
CASSQPGDSQETQYF
TGTGCCAGCAGCCAACCGGGGGACTCCCAAGAGACCCAGTACTTC
>.|.|TRBJ1-2|TRBV2
CASSEWGRALDGYTF
TGTGCCAGCAGTGAGTGGGGCAGGGCCCTGGATGGCTACACCTTC
>TRBD1|.|TRBJ1-1|TRBV10-3
CAIRMTGGEEAFF
TGTGCCATCAGGATGACAGGGGGCGAAGAAGCTTTCTTT
>.|.|TRBJ1-5|TRBV28
CASNRVNQPQHF
TGTGCCAGTAACAGGGTAAATCAGCCCCAGCATTTT
>.|once|TRBJ2-3|TRBV5-6
CASGGGPLTDTQYF
TGTGCCAGCGGGGGAGGTCCTCTCACAGATACGCAGTATTTT
>TRBD2|.|TRBJ2-3|TRBV5-1
CASSFGTSGRYEDTQYF
TGCGCCAGCAGCTTCGGGACTAGCGGGAGGTATGAAGATACGCAGTATTTT
>.|.|TRBJ2-7|TRBV7-8
CASSHPQRGSYEQYF
TGTGCCAGCAGCCATCCCCAGAGAGGGTCCTACGAGCAGTACTTC
>TRBD1|.|TRBJ1-3|TRBV28
CASTSGQMTGNTIYF
TGTGCCAGCACCTCGGGACAGATGACTGGAAACACCATATATTTT
>TRBD2|.|TRBJ2-1|TRBV6-1
CASSPGLVSNEQFF
TGTGCCAGCAGCCCGGGACTAGTCAGCAATGAGCAGTTCTTC
>.|.|TRBJ1-1|TRBV28
CASTPSGGTEAFF
TGTGCCAGCACCCCTAGCGGGGGCACTGAAGCTTTCTTT
>TRBD1|few|TRBJ1-2|TRBV6-5
CASLQTGTGDGYTF
TGTGCCAGCCTCCAAACAGGGACAGGGGATGGCTACACCTTC